A selection of T cell receptor beta chains follows, all from one sample in a study of graft-versus-host responses after intestinal transplantation. Generated by immunoSEQ multiplex PCR, the TCRdb table keeps only in-frame clones and is missing some. The sample lists some 41,000 clones; 91% were seen once. The specimen was PBMCs, collected almost 320 days after intestinal transplant. These receptors were obtained from a human patient who received an intestinal transplant, so some T cells may come from the graft donor. Both conserved end residues are part of each CDR3. The D gene is left open where the match is weak. Some rows mark clone size as missing; the rest say once, few, many or name a class of expanded clone.

clone size,V gene,D gene,J gene,CDR3 protein,CDR3 DNA
once,TRBV2,-,TRBJ1-2,CASSEAGRTSYGYTF,TGTGCCAGCAGTGAAGCGGGACGGACTAGCTATGGCTACACCTTC
-,TRBV4-1,-,TRBJ1-5,CASSQVGLNQPQHF,TGCGCCAGCAGCCAAGTAGGGCTCAATCAGCCCCAGCATTTT
once,TRBV6-4,-,TRBJ2-1,CASSQTGSSYNEQFF,TGTGCCAGCAGCCAAACAGGGAGCTCCTACAATGAGCAGTTCTTC
once,TRBV6-6,TRBD2,TRBJ2-7,CASSSVSSGSYEQYF,TGTGCCAGCAGTTCCGTTTCTAGCGGGAGCTACGAGCAGTACTTC
-,TRBV4-2,-,TRBJ2-7,CASSLKNQGQHEQYF,TGTGCCAGCAGCCTCAAGAACCAGGGTCAACACGAGCAGTACTTC
-,TRBV6-6,-,TRBJ2-5,CASREEETQYF,TGTGCCAGCAGGGAAGAAGAGACCCAGTACTTC
-,TRBV6-5,TRBD1,TRBJ2-7,CASSALSGGSYEQYF,TGTGCCAGCAGTGCCCTTTCAGGGGGTTCCTACGAGCAGTACTTC
few,TRBV15,-,TRBJ1-3,CATSRDKMGAGNTIYF,TGTGCCACCAGCAGAGATAAAATGGGTGCTGGAAACACCATATATTTT
-,TRBV9,-,TRBJ1-6,CASSVSDSSNSPLHF,TGTGCCAGCAGCGTCTCGGACAGCTCGAATTCACCCCTCCACTTT
-,TRBV7-9,-,TRBJ2-3,CASSFGTDTQYF,TGTGCCAGCAGCTTCGGCACAGATACGCAGTATTTT
-,TRBV6-5,-,TRBJ2-3,CASSYWGPQTDTQYF,TGTGCCAGCAGTTACTGGGGCCCACAGACAGATACGCAGTATTTT
-,TRBV4-3,TRBD1,TRBJ2-7,CASSQGQGTDEQYF,TGCGCCAGCAGCCAGGGACAGGGTACTGACGAGCAGTACTTC
-,TRBV18,TRBD1,TRBJ2-1,CASSPPGTGRYNEQFF,TGTGCCAGCTCTCCCCCGGGGACAGGAAGGTACAATGAGCAGTTCTTC
-,TRBV11-2,TRBD2,TRBJ2-7,CASSSRPTSGPGYEQYF,TGTGCCAGCAGCTCCCGCCCGACTAGCGGGCCTGGGTACGAGCAGTACTTC
-,TRBV2,TRBD1,TRBJ1-4,CASRTGTGGEKLFF,TGTGCCAGCAGAACCGGGACAGGGGGTGAAAAACTGTTTTTT
-,TRBV13,-,TRBJ1-1,CASSLGNTEAFF,TGTGCCAGCAGCTTAGGAAACACTGAAGCTTTCTTT
-,TRBV5-1,TRBD1,TRBJ2-1,CASSFGTGGLRSYNEQFF,TGCGCCAGCAGCTTCGGGACAGGGGGCCTCCGCTCCTACAATGAGCAGTTCTTC
once,TRBV6-6,-,TRBJ1-4,CASSYSLQGEKLFF,TGTGCCAGCAGTTACTCTCTTCAGGGTGAAAAACTGTTTTTT
-,TRBV5-4,TRBD1,TRBJ2-3,CASSFGQGDTDTQYF,TGTGCCAGCAGCTTCGGACAGGGCGACACAGATACGCAGTATTTT
-,TRBV28,-,TRBJ1-2,CASTPGGIFNGYTF,TGTGCCAGCACACCCGGCGGGATTTTTAATGGCTACACCTTC
-,TRBV6-1,-,TRBJ2-7,CASSDSTGFVDEQYF,TGTGCCAGCAGTGACAGTACAGGGTTTGTCGACGAGCAGTACTTC
-,TRBV29-1,TRBD1,TRBJ2-1,CSVMGQGPYNEQFF,TGCAGCGTTATGGGACAGGGACCCTACAATGAGCAGTTCTTC
-,TRBV7-2,-,TRBJ2-7,CASSLGPEWVKYF,TGTGCCAGCAGCTTAGGCCCCGAGTGGGTCAAGTACTTC
-,TRBV7-3,-,TRBJ2-2,CASSALEGTGELFF,TGTGCCAGCAGCGCACTAGAGGGGACCGGGGAGCTGTTTTTT
-,TRBV2,-,TRBJ1-1,CASNNWGGLKAFF,TGTGCCAGCAACAACTGGGGGGGACTTAAGGCTTTCTTT
-,TRBV11-2,-,TRBJ2-5,CASSWDGETQYF,TGTGCCAGCAGCTGGGACGGGGAGACCCAGTACTTC
-,TRBV6-6,TRBD1,TRBJ1-5,CASSYSSQDRQPQHF,TGTGCCAGCAGTTACTCGTCCCAGGACAGGCAGCCCCAGCATTTT
-,TRBV28,TRBD1,TRBJ1-2,CASSDTGQGPDGYTF,TGTGCCAGCAGTGATACGGGACAGGGACCCGATGGCTACACCTTC
-,TRBV6-4,-,TRBJ2-3,CASSEGGATDTQYF,TGTGCCAGCAGTGAGGGCGGAGCCACAGATACGCAGTATTTT
-,TRBV2,-,TRBJ1-1,CASGMNTEAFF,TGTGCCAGCGGAATGAACACTGAAGCTTTCTTT
-,TRBV6-1,TRBD1,TRBJ1-2,CASSEKGAVAYGYTF,TGTGCCAGCAGTGAAAAGGGGGCGGTTGCCTATGGCTACACCTTC
-,TRBV10-3,TRBD2,TRBJ2-1,CAISEAGRNEQFF,TGTGCCATCAGTGAAGCGGGAAGAAATGAGCAGTTCTTC
-,TRBV4-2,TRBD2,TRBJ2-2,CASSQAGGPTGELFF,TGTGCCAGCAGCCAAGCGGGAGGGCCCACCGGGGAGCTGTTTTTT
-,TRBV5-1,-,TRBJ1-1,CASSYGWGLNTEAFF,TGCGCCAGCAGCTATGGATGGGGTCTGAACACTGAAGCTTTCTTT
-,TRBV6-1,-,TRBJ2-7,CASSSYGRSYEQYF,TGTGCCAGCAGTTCCTACGGGAGATCCTACGAGCAGTACTTC
-,TRBV5-5,-,TRBJ1-1,CASSLQGSELTEAFF,TGTGCCAGCAGCTTGCAGGGGTCGGAACTCACTGAAGCTTTCTTT
-,TRBV11-3,-,TRBJ2-3,CASSLETSTDTQYF,TGTGCCAGCAGCTTAGAGACTAGCACAGATACGCAGTATTTT
-,TRBV6-5,-,TRBJ2-2,CASSYTPGGTGELFF,TGTGCCAGCAGTTACACCCCCGGGGGCACCGGGGAGCTGTTTTTT
-,TRBV18,-,TRBJ2-5,CASSPGPGQETQYF,TGTGCCAGCTCACCAGGGCCGGGGCAAGAGACCCAGTACTTC
-,TRBV13,TRBD1,TRBJ2-3,CASSLLGTGTTDTQYF,TGTGCCAGCAGCTTACTCGGGACAGGCACCACAGATACGCAGTATTTT
-,TRBV7-9,-,TRBJ2-7,CASSAGETALSEQYF,TGTGCCAGCAGCGCAGGTGAGACAGCCTTGTCCGAGCAGTACTTC
-,TRBV6-1,-,TRBJ1-2,CASSEMGSRSTF,TGTGCCAGCAGTGAAATGGGCAGTAGGAGCACCTTC
-,TRBV27,TRBD1,TRBJ1-1,CASSDWTGSGTEAFF,TGTGCCAGCAGTGACTGGACAGGGTCGGGCACTGAAGCTTTCTTT
-,TRBV9,-,TRBJ2-7,CASSVGGATEQYF,TGTGCCAGCAGCGTAGGAGGGGCCACCGAGCAGTACTTC
-,TRBV7-3,-,TRBJ1-1,CASSLTGLGTEAFF,TGTGCCAGCAGCTTAACGGGGTTGGGCACTGAAGCTTTCTTT
-,TRBV11-1,-,TRBJ2-7,CASSFSSTYEQYF,TGTGCCAGCAGCTTCTCATCAACCTACGAGCAGTACTTC
-,TRBV7-9,TRBD1,TRBJ2-7,CASGRAGGNYEQYF,TGTGCCAGCGGCAGGGCAGGGGGCAACTACGAGCAGTACTTC
-,TRBV13,-,TRBJ2-5,CASSPTSQETQYF,TGTGCCAGCAGCCCAACCTCGCAAGAGACCCAGTACTTC
-,TRBV7-3,-,TRBJ1-2,CASSLGQNYGYTF,TGTGCCAGCAGCTTAGGACAAAACTATGGCTACACCTTC
-,TRBV6-1,-,TRBJ2-7,CASRSSGSSYEQYF,TGTGCCAGCAGATCAAGCGGAAGCTCCTACGAGCAGTACTTC
-,TRBV11-2,-,TRBJ1-4,CASSLDPGRADGKLFF,TGTGCCAGCAGCTTAGATCCTGGCAGGGCTGACGGAAAACTGTTTTTT
-,TRBV5-1,TRBD2,TRBJ2-3,CASSLTGARGLANVYTQYF,TGCGCCAGCAGCTTGACCGGGGCCCGGGGACTAGCGAACGTTTATACGCAGTATTTT
-,TRBV6-5,-,TRBJ1-1,CASSYEDRPGDEAFF,TGTGCCAGCAGTTACGAAGACAGGCCTGGGGATGAAGCTTTCTTT
-,TRBV18,-,TRBJ2-7,CASSPYRGGDEQYF,TGTGCCAGCTCACCGTACAGGGGAGGGGATGAGCAGTACTTC
-,TRBV5-1,TRBD2,TRBJ2-1,CASSPPITSGSSHFF,TGCGCCAGCAGCCCACCGATCACTAGCGGGAGTAGTCATTTCTTC